This TCR beta chain stems from a study of blood T cell repertoires in COVID-19. Overall study: From the United States, Italy and Spain came samples of acute and convalescent COVID-19. The analysed material was cDNA or gDNA that came from T cells, B-cell-depleted T cells, or PBMCs.

The junction had 2 bases not matched to a gene; V was cut back by 3 bases and J by 7 bases. In germline, CDR1 is GTSNPN, CDR2 SVGIG (reference sequence). The CDR3 extends over 11 amino acids. In the authors' workflow: Amplifying reference gene primers gave estimates of nucleated cell counts. Data came from immunoSEQ multiplex PCR; TCRdb stores just in-frame clones and leaves some out. D and trimming come from the DNA, and the V and J calls and clone size come from that table. The table shows 130,000 to 150,000 clones, with around 83% occurring only once. The source of this sequence is a human donor with acute or convalescent COVID-19. The donor label of this sample is uncertain. The sequenced sample consisted of peripheral blood. The V call is TRBV30, the J call TRBJ1-1; 7 nucleotides align to TRBD1. The CDR3 DNA sequence: TGTGCCTGGAGGAGGGACAGTGAAGCTTTCTTT. It codes for CAWRRDSEAFF.